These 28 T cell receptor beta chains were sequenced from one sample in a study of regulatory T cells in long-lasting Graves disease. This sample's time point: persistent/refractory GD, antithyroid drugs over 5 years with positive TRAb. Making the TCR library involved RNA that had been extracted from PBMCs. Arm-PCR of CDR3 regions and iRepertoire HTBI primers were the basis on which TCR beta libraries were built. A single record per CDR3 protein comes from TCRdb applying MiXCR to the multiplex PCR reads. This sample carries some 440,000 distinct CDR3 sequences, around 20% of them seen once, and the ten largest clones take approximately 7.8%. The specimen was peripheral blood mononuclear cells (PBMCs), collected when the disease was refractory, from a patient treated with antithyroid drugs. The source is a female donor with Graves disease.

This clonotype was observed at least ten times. The CDR3 loop reads CASSSLGMNTEAFF. The CDR3 nucleotides read TGTGCCAGCAGTTCCCTGGGGATGAACACTGAAGCTTTCTTT. The rearrangement joins TRBV27 to TRBJ1-1, with D unresolved. The V end was cut by 4 bases, the J end by 0 bases, with 9 bases between. The CDR3 runs to 14 residues. Germline CDR1 is MNHEY and CDR2 is SMNVEV (reference sequence).

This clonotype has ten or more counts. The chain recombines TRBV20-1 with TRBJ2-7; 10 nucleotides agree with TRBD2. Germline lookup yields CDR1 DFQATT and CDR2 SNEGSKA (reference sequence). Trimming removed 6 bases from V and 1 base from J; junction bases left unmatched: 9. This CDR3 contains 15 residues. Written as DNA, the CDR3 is TGCAGTGCCGCCGGGACTAGCGAACTATCCTACGAGCAGTACTTC. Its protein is CSAAGTSELSYEQYF.

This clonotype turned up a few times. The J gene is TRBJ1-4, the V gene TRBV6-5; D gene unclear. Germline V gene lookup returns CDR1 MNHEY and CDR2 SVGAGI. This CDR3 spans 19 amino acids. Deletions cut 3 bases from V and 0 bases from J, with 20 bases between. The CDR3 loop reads CASSYTIRENYATNEKLFF. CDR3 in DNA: TGTGCCAGCAGTTATACAATACGAGAGAATTATGCAACTAATGAAAAACTGTTTTTT.

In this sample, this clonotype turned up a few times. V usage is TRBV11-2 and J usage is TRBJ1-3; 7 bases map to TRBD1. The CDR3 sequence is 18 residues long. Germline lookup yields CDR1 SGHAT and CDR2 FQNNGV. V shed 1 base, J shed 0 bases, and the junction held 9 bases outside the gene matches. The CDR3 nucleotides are TGTGCCAGCAGCTTAGCAGAGACAGGGCCTATCTCTGGAAACACCATATATTTT. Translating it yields CASSLAETGPISGNTIYF.

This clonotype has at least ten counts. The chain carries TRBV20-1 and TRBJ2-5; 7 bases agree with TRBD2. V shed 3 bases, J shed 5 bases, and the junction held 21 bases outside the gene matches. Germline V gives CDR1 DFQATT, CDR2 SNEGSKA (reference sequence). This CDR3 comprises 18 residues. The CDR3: CSASTHAEGRAVSETQYF. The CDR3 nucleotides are TGCAGTGCTAGTACACATGCGGAAGGGAGGGCCGTTTCGGAGACCCAGTACTTC.

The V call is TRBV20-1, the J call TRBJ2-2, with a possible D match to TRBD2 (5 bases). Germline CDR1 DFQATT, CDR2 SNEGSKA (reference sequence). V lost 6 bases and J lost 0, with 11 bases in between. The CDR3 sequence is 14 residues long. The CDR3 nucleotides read TGCAGTGCCCTCGCGCGGGCGAACACCGGGGAGCTGTTTTTT. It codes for CSALARANTGELFF.

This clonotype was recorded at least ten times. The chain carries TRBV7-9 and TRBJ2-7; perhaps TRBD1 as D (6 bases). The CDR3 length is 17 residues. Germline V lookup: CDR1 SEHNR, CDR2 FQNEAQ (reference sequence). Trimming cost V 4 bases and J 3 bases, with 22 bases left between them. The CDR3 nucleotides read TGTGCCAGCAGCTCGACAGGAGACAGCATAGGCGGCTACGAGCAGTACTTC. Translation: CASSSTGDSIGGYEQYF.

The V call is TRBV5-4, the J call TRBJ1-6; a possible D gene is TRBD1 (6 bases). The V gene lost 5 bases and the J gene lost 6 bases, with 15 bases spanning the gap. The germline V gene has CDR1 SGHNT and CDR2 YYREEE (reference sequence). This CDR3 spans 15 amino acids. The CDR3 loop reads CASRPGQISNSPLHF. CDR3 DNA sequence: TGTGCCAGCAGGCCCGGACAGATCTCTAATTCACCCCTCCACTTT. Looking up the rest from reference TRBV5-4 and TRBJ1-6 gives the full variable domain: ETGVTQSPTHLIKTRGQQVTLRCSSQSGHNTVSWYQQALGQGPQFIFQYYREEENGRGNFPPRFSGLQFPNYSSELNVNALELDDSALYLCASRPGQISNSPLHFGNGTRLTVT.

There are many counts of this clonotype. CDR3 amino acids: CASSDAGTDEQYF. The CDR3 nucleotides are TGTGCCAGCAGTGATGCCGGGACCGACGAGCAGTACTTC. V usage is TRBV6-1 and J usage is TRBJ2-7, with D possibly called TRBD1 or TRBD2 (5 bases each). Germline V gene data show CDR1 as MNHNS and CDR2 as SASEGT. This CDR3 has 13 amino acids. V gave up 3 bases and J gave up 5 bases, with 11 bases separating them.

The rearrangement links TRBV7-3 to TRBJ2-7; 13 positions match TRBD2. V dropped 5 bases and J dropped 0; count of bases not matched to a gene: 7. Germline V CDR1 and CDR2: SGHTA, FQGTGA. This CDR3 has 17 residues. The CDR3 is CASSHTGTSGNSYEQYF. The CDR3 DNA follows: TGTGCCAGCAGCCACACAGGGACTAGCGGGAACTCCTACGAGCAGTACTTC.

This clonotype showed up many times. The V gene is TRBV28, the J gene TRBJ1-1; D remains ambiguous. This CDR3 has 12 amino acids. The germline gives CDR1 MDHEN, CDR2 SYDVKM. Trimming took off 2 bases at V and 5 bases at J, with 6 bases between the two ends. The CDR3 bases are TGTGCCAGCAGTTTAATGTGGACTGAAGCTTTCTTT. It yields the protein CASSLMWTEAFF.

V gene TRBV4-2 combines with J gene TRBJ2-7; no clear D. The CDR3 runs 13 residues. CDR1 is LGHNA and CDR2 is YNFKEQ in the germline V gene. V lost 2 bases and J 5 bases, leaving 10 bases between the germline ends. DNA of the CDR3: TGTGCCAGCAGCCAAAAGGGCAATGACGAGCAGTACTTC. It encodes CASSQKGNDEQYF.

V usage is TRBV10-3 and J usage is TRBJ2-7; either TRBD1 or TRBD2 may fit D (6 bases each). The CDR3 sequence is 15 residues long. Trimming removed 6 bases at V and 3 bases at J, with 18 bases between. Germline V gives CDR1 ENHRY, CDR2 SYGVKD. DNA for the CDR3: TGTGCCATCAGCTTAGGGGCGGGACAAGACTACGAGCAGTACTTC. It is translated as CAISLGAGQDYEQYF.

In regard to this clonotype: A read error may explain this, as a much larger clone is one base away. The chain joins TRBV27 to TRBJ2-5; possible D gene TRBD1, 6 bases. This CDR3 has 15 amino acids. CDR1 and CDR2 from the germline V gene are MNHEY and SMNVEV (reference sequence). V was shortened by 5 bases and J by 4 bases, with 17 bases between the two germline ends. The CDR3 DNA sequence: TGTGCCAGCAGTGATTTGGTGGGGGCGGGAGAGACCCAGTACTTC. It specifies CASSDLVGAGETQYF.

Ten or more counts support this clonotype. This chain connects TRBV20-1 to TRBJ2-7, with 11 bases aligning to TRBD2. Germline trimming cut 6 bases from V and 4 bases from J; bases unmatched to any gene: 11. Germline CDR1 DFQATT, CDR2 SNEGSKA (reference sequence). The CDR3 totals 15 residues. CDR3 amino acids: CSALLTSGSRYEQYF. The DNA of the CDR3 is TGCAGTGCCCTCCTTACTAGCGGGAGTAGATACGAGCAGTACTTC.

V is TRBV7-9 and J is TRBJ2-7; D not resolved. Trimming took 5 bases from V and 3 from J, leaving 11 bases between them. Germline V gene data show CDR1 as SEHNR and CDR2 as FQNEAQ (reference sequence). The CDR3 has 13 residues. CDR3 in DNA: TGTGCCAGCAGCCCAAACGGCCACTACGAGCAGTACTTC. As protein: CASSPNGHYEQYF.

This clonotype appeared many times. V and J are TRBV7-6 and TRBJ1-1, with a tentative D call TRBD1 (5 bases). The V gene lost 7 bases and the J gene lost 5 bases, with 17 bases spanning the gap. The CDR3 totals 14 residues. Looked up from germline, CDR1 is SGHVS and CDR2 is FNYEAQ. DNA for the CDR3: TGTGCCAGCACCGTAGGGGTCAACCCTACTGAAGCTTTCTTT. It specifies CASTVGVNPTEAFF.

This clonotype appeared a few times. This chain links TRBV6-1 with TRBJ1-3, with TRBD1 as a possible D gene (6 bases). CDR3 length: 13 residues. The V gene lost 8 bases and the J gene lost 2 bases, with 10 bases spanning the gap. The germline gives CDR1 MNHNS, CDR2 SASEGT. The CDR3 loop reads CASREGAGNTIYF. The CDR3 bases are TGTGCCAGCCGGGAGGGGGCTGGAAACACCATATATTTT.

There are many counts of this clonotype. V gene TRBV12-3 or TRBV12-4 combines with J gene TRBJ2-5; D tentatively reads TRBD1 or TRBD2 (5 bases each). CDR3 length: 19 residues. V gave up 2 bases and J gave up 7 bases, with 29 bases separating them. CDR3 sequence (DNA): TGTGCCAGCAGTTTAACCCATGACCGAACGGGACGGCCGGTGGGGACCCAGTACTTC. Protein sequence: CASSLTHDRTGRPVGTQYF.

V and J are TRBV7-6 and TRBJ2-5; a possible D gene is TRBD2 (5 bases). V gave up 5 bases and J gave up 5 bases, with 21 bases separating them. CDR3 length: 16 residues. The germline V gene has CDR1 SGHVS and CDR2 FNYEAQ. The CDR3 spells CASSGNPDLVAETQYF. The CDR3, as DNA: TGTGCCAGCAGCGGGAACCCGGACTTAGTTGCGGAGACCCAGTACTTC. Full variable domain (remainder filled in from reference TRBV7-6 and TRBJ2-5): GAGVSQSPRYKVTKRGQDVALRCDPISGHVSLYWYRQALGQGPEFLTYFNYEAQQDKSGLPNDRFSAERPEGSISTLTIQRTEQRDSAMYRCASSGNPDLVAETQYFGPGTRLLVL.

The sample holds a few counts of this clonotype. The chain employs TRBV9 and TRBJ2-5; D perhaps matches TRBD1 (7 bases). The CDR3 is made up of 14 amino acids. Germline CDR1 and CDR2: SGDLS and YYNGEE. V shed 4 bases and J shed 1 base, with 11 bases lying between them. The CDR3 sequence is CASSRGTAQETQYF. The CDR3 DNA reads TGTGCCAGCAGCCGCGGGACAGCCCAAGAGACCCAGTACTTC.

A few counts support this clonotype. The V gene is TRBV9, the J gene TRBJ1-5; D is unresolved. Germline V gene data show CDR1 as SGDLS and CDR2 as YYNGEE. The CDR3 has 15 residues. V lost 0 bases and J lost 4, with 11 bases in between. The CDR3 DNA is TGTGCCAGCAGCGTAGGGTCATCCATGAATCAGCCCCAGCATTTT. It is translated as CASSVGSSMNQPQHF.

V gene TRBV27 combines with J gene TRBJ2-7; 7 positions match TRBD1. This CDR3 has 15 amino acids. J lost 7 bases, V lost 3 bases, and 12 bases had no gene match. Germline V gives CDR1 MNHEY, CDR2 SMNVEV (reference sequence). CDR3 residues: CASSFIGGGLGEQYF. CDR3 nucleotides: TGTGCCAGCAGTTTTATAGGGGGCGGTTTAGGGGAGCAGTACTTC.

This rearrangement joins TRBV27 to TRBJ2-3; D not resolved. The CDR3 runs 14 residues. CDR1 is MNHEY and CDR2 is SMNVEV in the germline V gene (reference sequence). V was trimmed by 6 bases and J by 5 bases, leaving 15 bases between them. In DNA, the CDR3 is TGTGCCAGCAGCCCGACCAGCCTGGGAGATACGCAGTATTTT. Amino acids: CASSPTSLGDTQYF.

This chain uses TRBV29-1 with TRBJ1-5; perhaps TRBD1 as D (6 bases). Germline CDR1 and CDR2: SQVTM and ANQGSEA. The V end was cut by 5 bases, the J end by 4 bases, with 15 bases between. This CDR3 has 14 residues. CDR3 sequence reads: CSVPKWGANQPQHF. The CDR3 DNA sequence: TGCAGCGTTCCAAAGTGGGGGGCGAATCAGCCCCAGCATTTT.

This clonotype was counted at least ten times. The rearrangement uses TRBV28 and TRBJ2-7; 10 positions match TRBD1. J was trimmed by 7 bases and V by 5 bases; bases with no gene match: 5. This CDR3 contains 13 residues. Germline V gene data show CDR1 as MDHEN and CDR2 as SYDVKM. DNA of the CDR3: TGTGCCAGCAGTGTTGGGACAGGGGATGAGCAGTACTTC. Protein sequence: CASSVGTGDEQYF.

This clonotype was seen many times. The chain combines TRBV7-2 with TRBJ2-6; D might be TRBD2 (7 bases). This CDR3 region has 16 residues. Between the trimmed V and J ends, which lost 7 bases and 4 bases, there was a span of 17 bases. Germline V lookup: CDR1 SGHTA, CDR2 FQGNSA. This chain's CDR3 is CASTASGGGGANVLTF. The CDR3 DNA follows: TGTGCCAGCACCGCATCGGGGGGCGGGGGGGCCAACGTCCTGACTTTC.

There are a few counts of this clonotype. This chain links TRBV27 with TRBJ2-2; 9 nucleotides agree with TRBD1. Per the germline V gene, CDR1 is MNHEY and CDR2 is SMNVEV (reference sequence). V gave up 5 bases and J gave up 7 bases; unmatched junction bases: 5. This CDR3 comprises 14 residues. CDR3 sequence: CASSLQGANGELFF. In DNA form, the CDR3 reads TGTGCCAGCAGTCTACAGGGGGCGAACGGGGAGCTGTTTTTT.